One and the same sample provided the 27 T cell receptor beta chains below, sequenced in a study of CD8+ T cells in alopecia areata. Following RNA extraction, reverse transcription yielded cDNA that acted as the sequencing template. Assay used: immunoSEQ multiplex PCR; TCRdb lists only in-frame clones, some missing. The sample shows fewer than 150,000 clones, around 58% of them seen only once. Noted treatment: oral pan-JAK inhibitor, 5-10 mg twice daily. Sequencing used CD8+ T cells sorted from blood, obtained at week 4, from a patient treated with tofacitinib. The receptors were gathered from a human donor with alopecia areata.

The chain links TRBV29-1 to TRBJ2-3; 7 bases align to TRBD1. J lost 0 bases, V lost 0 bases, and 6 bases had no gene match. CDR1 is SQVTM, CDR2 ANQGSEA, per germline. This CDR3 region has 16 residues. The CDR3 loop reads CSVEETGTASTDTQYF. CDR3 bases: TGCAGCGTTGAAGAAACGGGGACAGCTAGCACAGATACGCAGTATTTT.

The J gene is TRBJ1-2, the V gene TRBV11-2; 9 nucleotides align to TRBD1. Trimming cost V 5 bases and J 8 bases; bases outside gene matches: 6. CDR3 size: 13 residues. Germline CDR1 and CDR2: SGHAT and FQNNGV. CDR3 DNA sequence: TGTGCCAGCAGCCAACAGGGGGCCGAAGGCTACACCTTC. Translated: CASSQQGAEGYTF.

This clone was detected only a few times. The chain employs TRBV30 and TRBJ2-7, with 8 bases matching TRBD1. Germline CDR1 GTSNPN, CDR2 SVGIG (reference sequence). Trimming removed 3 bases from V and 4 bases from J; junction bases left unmatched: 5. CDR3 length: 13 amino acids. In DNA form, the CDR3 reads TGTGCCTGGAGGTCTACAGGGGGATACGAGCAGTACTTC. It codes for CAWRSTGGYEQYF.

This clone has a handful of counts. The chain combines TRBV30 with TRBJ1-2; no firm D call. The germline V and J ends were trimmed by 0 bases and 8 bases, with 13 bases remaining between them. Germline CDR1 reads GTSNPN; CDR2 reads SVGIG (reference sequence). The CDR3 totals 13 residues. The CDR3 loop reads CAWSVRNYEGYTF. In DNA form, the CDR3 reads TGTGCCTGGAGTGTAAGGAACTATGAGGGCTACACCTTC.

The rearrangement uses TRBV4-1 and TRBJ1-2; the D gene is possibly TRBD1 (5 bases). The germline CDR1 and CDR2 sequences are MGHRA and YSYEKL. This CDR3 contains 13 residues. Trimming took off 6 bases at V and 8 bases at J, with 16 bases between the two ends. The CDR3 DNA sequence: TGCGCCAGCAGGGCGACAATCGGGGACGGCTACACCTTC. This codes for CASRATIGDGYTF.

The V and J genes are TRBV30 and TRBJ1-1; D perhaps matches TRBD1 (5 bases). Trimming shortened V by 0 bases and J by 8 bases, and 16 bases separated the two germline ends. This CDR3 comprises 14 residues. CDR1 is GTSNPN and CDR2 is SVGIG in the germline V gene (reference sequence). The CDR3 region is CAWSVPFGAVEAFF. The DNA of the CDR3 is TGTGCCTGGAGTGTTCCCTTTGGGGCTGTGGAAGCTTTCTTT. Variable domain in full (rest from reference TRBV30 and TRBJ1-1): SQTIHQWPATLVQPVGSPLSLECTVEGTSNPNLYWYRQAAGRGLQLLFYSVGIGQISSEVPQNLSASRPQDRQFILSSKKLLLSDSGFYLCAWSVPFGAVEAFFGQGTRLTVV.

The chain uses TRBV7-8 and TRBJ1-2, with D maybe TRBD1 (6 bases). Germline V gives CDR1 SGHVS, CDR2 FQNEAQ. V was clipped by 5 bases and J by 4 bases, with 14 bases between them. The CDR3 is 14 amino acids. The DNA for the CDR3 is TGTGCCAGCAGCCCCGGACAGTCATCCTATGGCTACACCTTC. The encoded protein is CASSPGQSSYGYTF.

This rearrangement joins TRBV6-5 to TRBJ1-4; D not certain. Deletions cut 5 bases from V and 0 bases from J, with 7 bases between. The CDR3 contains 14 residues. Germline CDR1 is MNHEY and CDR2 is SVGAGI. The CDR3 nucleotides read TGTGCCAGCAGTCCAGGCGCAACTAATGAAAAACTGTTTTTT. Its protein product is CASSPGATNEKLFF.

This clone was seen more than once but under ten times. The chain combines TRBV27 with TRBJ2-5, with D unclear. This CDR3 contains 11 residues. Germline V gene lookup returns CDR1 MNHEY and CDR2 SMNVEV (reference sequence). With 3 bases removed from V and 7 bases from J, the gap between germline ends came to 6 bases. This chain's CDR3 is CASSLAGTQYF. The CDR3 nucleotides read TGTGCCAGCAGTTTGGCCGGGACCCAGTACTTC.

This clone has a single count. The chain carries TRBV29-1 and TRBJ2-5; 13 bases are a match to TRBD2. The CDR3 runs to 15 residues. Germline CDR1 and CDR2: SQVTM and ANQGSEA. V trimming: 6 bases; J trimming: 2 bases; junction bases outside the gene matches: 6. CDR3 DNA sequence: TGCAGCGTCGACGGGACTAGCGGGACTCAAGAGACCCAGTACTTC. Its translation is CSVDGTSGTQETQYF. Full variable domain (missing parts from reference TRBV29-1 and TRBJ2-5): SAVISQKPSRDICQRGTSLTIQCQVDSQVTMMFWYRQQPGQSLTLIATANQGSEATYESGFVIDKFPISRPNLTFSTLTVSNMSPEDSSIYLCSVDGTSGTQETQYFGPGTRLLVL.

The chain employs TRBV5-6 and TRBJ2-7, with D perhaps TRBD1 or TRBD2 (5 bases each). With 4 bases removed from V and 1 base from J, the gap between germline ends came to 12 bases. CDR1 SGHDT and CDR2 YYEEEE come from the germline V gene. The CDR3 covers 14 residues. This CDR3 is CASSEGSRSYEQYF. The CDR3 coding sequence is TGTGCCAGCAGCGAGGGGTCCCGGTCCTACGAGCAGTACTTC.

The chain couples TRBV29-1 to TRBJ2-3; TRBD1 matches 8 bases. Germline trimming cut 8 bases from V and 3 bases from J; bases unmatched to any gene: 7. The CDR3 has 13 residues. Germline V gene sequence: CDR1 SQVTM, CDR2 ANQGSEA. The chain's CDR3 is CSFRGLRTDTQYF. In nucleotides, the CDR3 is TGCAGCTTCAGGGGGCTGAGGACAGATACGCAGTATTTT.

This clone appeared a few times. The rearrangement joins TRBV11-2 to TRBJ2-1, with no clear D. The CDR3 covers 13 residues. The V end was cut by 4 bases, the J end by 0 bases, with 4 bases between. In germline, CDR1 is SGHAT, CDR2 FQNNGV. The CDR3 is CASSSSSYNEQFF. CDR3 coding DNA: TGTGCCAGCAGCTCGAGCTCCTACAATGAGCAGTTCTTC. The full variable domain, its missing parts supplied by reference TRBV11-2 and TRBJ2-1, is EAGVAQSPRYKIIEKRQSVAFWCNPISGHATLYWYQQILGQGPKLLIQFQNNGVVDDSQLPKDRFSAERLKGVDSTLKIQPAKLEDSAVYLCASSSSSYNEQFFGPGTRLTVL.

The chain links TRBV15 to TRBJ2-5, with D possibly called TRBD1 or TRBD2 (5 bases each). Trimming removed 2 bases at V and 5 bases at J, with 9 bases between. The germline gives CDR1 LNHNV, CDR2 YYDKDF (reference sequence). CDR3 length equals 13 residues. CDR3 nucleotide sequence: TGTGCCACCAGCAGAAGAGGGGTGGAGACCCAGTACTTC. It specifies CATSRRGVETQYF.

The gene calls are TRBV5-1 and TRBJ1-4; D uncertain. The CDR3 sequence is 15 residues long. V was pared by 4 bases and J by 0 bases, with 10 bases between. The germline CDR1 and CDR2 sequences are SGHRS and YFSETQ. CDR3 bases: TGCGCCAGCAGCACGACGACTGCAACTAATGAAAAACTGTTTTTT. It is translated as CASSTTTATNEKLFF.

This clone came up many times. The chain employs TRBV6-1 and TRBJ1-4, with a tentative D call TRBD1 (5 bases). Germline CDR1 MNHNS, CDR2 SASEGT. The V gene lost 7 bases and the J gene lost 7 bases, with 19 bases spanning the gap. The CDR3 runs 15 residues. CDR3 in DNA: TGTGCCAGCACTCAGATCCCGGAGGGGAGTGAAAAACTGTTTTTT. Translation: CASTQIPEGSEKLFF.

The V and J genes are TRBV11-2 and TRBJ2-5, with D unresolved. Germline CDR1 reads SGHAT; CDR2 reads FQNNGV. Deletions cut 3 bases from V and 1 base from J, with 9 bases between. The CDR3 contains 14 residues. This chain's CDR3 is CASSLAAVQETQYF. CDR3 nucleotides: TGTGCCAGCAGCTTGGCAGCAGTCCAAGAGACCCAGTACTTC.

The chain links TRBV29-1 to TRBJ1-1; D call uncertain. The CDR3 totals 11 residues. The V and J ends lost 3 bases and 4 bases respectively, with 6 bases between them. Germline values: CDR1 SQVTM, CDR2 ANQGSEA. CDR3 DNA sequence: TGCAGCGTTGACCTTGGCACTGAAGCTTTCTTT. Translating it yields CSVDLGTEAFF. Full variable domain (missing parts from reference TRBV29-1 and TRBJ1-1): SAVISQKPSRDICQRGTSLTIQCQVDSQVTMMFWYRQQPGQSLTLIATANQGSEATYESGFVIDKFPISRPNLTFSTLTVSNMSPEDSSIYLCSVDLGTEAFFGQGTRLTVV.

This chain's CDR3 is CASSPEDGSGTGELFF. The CDR3 DNA reads as TGTGCCAGCAGCCCAGAGGATGGGAGCGGAACCGGGGAGCTGTTTTTT. The rearrangement links TRBV7-9 to TRBJ2-2, with D possibly TRBD2 on 5 matching bases. Germline CDR1 reads SEHNR; CDR2 reads FQNEAQ (reference sequence). V was shortened by 5 bases and J by 5 bases, with 18 bases between the two germline ends. This CDR3 has 16 amino acids. Drawing the rest from reference TRBV7-9 and TRBJ2-2, the complete variable domain is DTGVSQNPRHKITKRGQNVTFRCDPISEHNRLYWYRQTLGQGPEFLTYFQNEAQLEKSRLLSDRFSAERPKGSFSTLEIQRTEQGDSAMYLCASSPEDGSGTGELFFGEGSRLTVL.

The chain recombines TRBV23-1 with TRBJ2-5; 8 nucleotides match TRBD1. Being an ORF, TRBV23-1 has a function that is uncertain. Trimming took 8 bases from V and 0 from J; bases not matched to a gene: 8. This CDR3 is built from 15 residues. CDR3 sequence: CASPRDRTNQETQYF. CDR3 nucleotides: TGCGCCAGCCCGCGGGACAGGACGAACCAAGAGACCCAGTACTTC.

The chain has TRBV15 and TRBJ2-4; TRBD1 matches at 9 bases. CDR1 and CDR2 from the germline V gene are LNHNV and YYDKDF (reference sequence). J was trimmed by 6 bases and V by 3 bases; bases with no gene match: 0. CDR3 size: 13 residues. In DNA form, the CDR3 reads TGTGCCACCAGCAGGGACAGGGGAAACATTCAGTACTTC. Translation: CATSRDRGNIQYF.

This clone was observed a handful of times. This chain uses TRBV7-9 with TRBJ2-7, with a weak D call TRBD2 (5 bases). Germline V CDR1 and CDR2: SEHNR, FQNEAQ (reference sequence). V was trimmed by 8 bases and J by 6 bases, leaving 8 bases between them. The CDR3 is made up of 10 amino acids. The CDR3 is CASGLGEQYF. CDR3 nucleotides: TGTGCCAGCGGACTGGGCGAGCAGTACTTC.

This clone was seen just once. The V and J genes are TRBV5-6 and TRBJ2-7; TRBD1 aligns across 11 bases. The CDR3 loop spans 14 amino acids. Unmatched junction bases numbered 1, after V lost 2 bases and J lost 3 bases. From germline, CDR1 is SGHDT and CDR2 YYEEEE. The DNA for the CDR3 is TGTGCCAGCAGCTTCGGGACAGGGGGCTACGAGCAGTACTTC. This gives the protein CASSFGTGGYEQYF.

The chain employs TRBV6-5 and TRBJ1-2; 8 bases align to TRBD1. V lost 5 bases, J lost 2 bases, and 4 bases stayed unmatched. The CDR3 has 14 amino acids. CDR1 and CDR2 (germline): MNHEY, SVGAGI. The CDR3 coding sequence is TGTGCCAGCAGTCCGGGACAGGTGAACTATGGCTACACCTTC. Encoded protein: CASSPGQVNYGYTF.

J is TRBJ2-3 and V is TRBV7-9; 7 positions agree with TRBD1. The V segment lost 5 bases and the J segment 4 bases; nucleotides outside the gene matches: 6. The CDR3 spans 14 residues. Germline CDR1 SEHNR, CDR2 FQNEAQ (reference sequence). The CDR3 is CASSERDRADTQYF. The CDR3 coding sequence is TGTGCCAGCAGCGAACGGGACAGAGCAGATACGCAGTATTTT. Supplemented by reference TRBV7-9 and TRBJ2-3, the full variable domain reads DTGVSQNPRHKITKRGQNVTFRCDPISEHNRLYWYRQTLGQGPEFLTYFQNEAQLEKSRLLSDRFSAERPKGSFSTLEIQRTEQGDSAMYLCASSERDRADTQYFGPGTRLTVL.

V usage is TRBV7-9 and J usage is TRBJ2-7; TRBD1 aligns across 7 bases. V lost 3 bases to trimming and J lost 4 bases; unmatched junction nucleotides: 6. The CDR3 is 14 amino acids. The germline V gene encodes CDR1 SEHNR and CDR2 FQNEAQ (reference sequence). The CDR3 loop reads CASSFESGGYEQYF. The CDR3 coding sequence is TGTGCCAGCAGCTTCGAGTCAGGGGGTTACGAGCAGTACTTC.

This chain uses TRBV6-5 with TRBJ2-5; no definite D call. Germline-derived CDR1 and CDR2 are MNHEY and SVGAGI. Deletions cut 4 bases from V and 2 bases from J, with 11 bases between. This CDR3 spans 14 amino acids. The CDR3 coding sequence is TGTGCCAGCAGTTCCACGGCCGCACAAGAGACCCAGTACTTC. It yields the protein CASSSTAAQETQYF.